Sequencing of this T cell receptor (beta chain) was carried out in a study of blood T cell repertoires in COVID-19. Study background: T cells, B-cell-depleted T cells, or PBMCs supplied cDNA or gDNA.

Libraries were prepared by immunoSEQ multiplex PCR; TCRdb keeps only in-frame clonotypes and omits some of them. Of around 100,000 clones listed, 88% are singletons. The CDR3 has 14 residues. Germline-derived CDR1 and CDR2 are SGDLS and YYNGEE. The V and J ends lost 2 bases and 7 bases respectively, with 15 bases between them. Material for sequencing was peripheral blood. This TCR derives from a woman in her sixties or seventies with acute or convalescent COVID-19. The gene calls are TRBV9 and TRBJ2-5; D remains ambiguous. CDR3 sequence: CASSVGLVPGTQYF. The DNA of the CDR3 is TGTGCCAGCAGCGTCGGGTTGGTACCCGGGACCCAGTACTTC. The full variable domain, its missing parts supplied by reference TRBV9 and TRBJ2-5, is DSGVTQTPKHLITATGQRVTLRCSPRSGDLSVYWYQQSLDQGLQFLIQYYNGEERAKGNILERFSAQQFPDLHSELNLSSLELGDSALYFCASSVGLVPGTQYFGPGTRLLVL.